This TCR beta chain was identified in a study of identical twins. Study-level points and caveats: Models predicted less out-of-frame TCR alpha sharing in monozygotic twins than was found. Cord blood beta clonotypes that were abundant carried fewer insertions, and memory repertoires showed no such trend.

Template switching added a universal primer binding site, and final cDNA carried unique molecular identifiers. TCRdb ran MiXCR on the 5' RACE reads and lists one entry per CDR3 protein. The repertoire consists of about 890,000 distinct CDR3 sequences, with 9% to 15% occurring once and the leading ten covering 1.5% to 2%. This clonotype was counted only a few times. Antigen: not known. The CDR3 sequence is 14 residues long. Trimming cost V 4 bases and J 3 bases, with 13 bases left between them. The germline CDR1 and CDR2 sequences are SGHDT and YYEEEE. The data also belong to a second study, concerning yellow fever vaccine responses in identical twins.

The chain carries TRBV5-6 and TRBJ1-1, with a possible D match to TRBD1 (5 bases). This sequence was found in a woman under 30 in good health. The sequencing sample was made of PBMCs. The CDR3 DNA reads TGTGCCAGCAGCACGGCGGGGGGGTACACTGAAGCTTTCTTT. Its translation is CASSTAGGYTEAFF.